The present TCR beta chain was sequenced within a study of T-cell memory formation after mild COVID-19. Study-level information: TCR clusters largely stayed donor specific. Study-wide points: Pre-infection memory harbored some responding clones, suggesting cross-reactive memory joined.

From the 5' RACE reads, TCRdb called clonotypes with MiXCR, one entry per CDR3 protein. The sample holds about 430,000 distinct CDR3 sequences, roughly 24% seen once. CDR3 size: 15 residues. CDR1 and CDR2 from the germline V gene are SGHKS and YYEKEE (reference sequence). The V and J ends lost 4 bases and 0 bases respectively, with 13 bases between them. As regards this clonotype: Its antigen is currently unknown.

The V gene is TRBV5-5, the J gene TRBJ1-1; D gene ambiguous. This clonotype originated in an adult woman who had mild COVID-19 (a few samples of this study predate the infection). Cell type and time point are not known. Sequencing was done on a sample of PBMCs or a T cell subset sorted from them (not recorded which). The CDR3 loop reads CASSLRLGMNTEAFF. In DNA form, the CDR3 reads TGTGCCAGCAGCCTGCGTCTGGGTATGAACACTGAAGCTTTCTTT.